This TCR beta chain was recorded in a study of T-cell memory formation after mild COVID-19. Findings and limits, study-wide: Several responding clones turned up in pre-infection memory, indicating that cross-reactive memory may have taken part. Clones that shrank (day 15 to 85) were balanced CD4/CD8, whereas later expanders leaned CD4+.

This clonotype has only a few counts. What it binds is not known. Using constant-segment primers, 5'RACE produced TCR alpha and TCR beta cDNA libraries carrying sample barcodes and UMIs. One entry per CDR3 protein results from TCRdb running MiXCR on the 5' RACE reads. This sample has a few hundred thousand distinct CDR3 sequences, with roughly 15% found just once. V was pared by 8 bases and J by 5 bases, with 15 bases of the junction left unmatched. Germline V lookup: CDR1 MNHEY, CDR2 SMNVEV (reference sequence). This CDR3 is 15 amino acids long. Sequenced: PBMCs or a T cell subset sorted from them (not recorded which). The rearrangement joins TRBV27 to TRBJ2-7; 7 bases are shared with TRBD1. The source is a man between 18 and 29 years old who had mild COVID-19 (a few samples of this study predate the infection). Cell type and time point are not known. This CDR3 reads CASSPAGTAWDEQYF. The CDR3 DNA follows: TGTGCCAGCTCCCCGGCCGGGACAGCCTGGGACGAGCAGTACTTC.